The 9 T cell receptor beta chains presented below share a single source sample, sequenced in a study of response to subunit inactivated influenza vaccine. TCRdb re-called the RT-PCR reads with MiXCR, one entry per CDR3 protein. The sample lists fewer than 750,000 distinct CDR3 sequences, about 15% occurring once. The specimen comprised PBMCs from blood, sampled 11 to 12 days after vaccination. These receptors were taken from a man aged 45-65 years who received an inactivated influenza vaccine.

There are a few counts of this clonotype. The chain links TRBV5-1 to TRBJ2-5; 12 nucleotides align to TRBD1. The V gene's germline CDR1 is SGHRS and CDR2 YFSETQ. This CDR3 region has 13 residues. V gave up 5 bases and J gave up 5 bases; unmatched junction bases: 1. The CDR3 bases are TGCGCCAGCAGAGGGACAGGGGGCGAGACCCAGTACTTC. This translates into CASRGTGGETQYF.

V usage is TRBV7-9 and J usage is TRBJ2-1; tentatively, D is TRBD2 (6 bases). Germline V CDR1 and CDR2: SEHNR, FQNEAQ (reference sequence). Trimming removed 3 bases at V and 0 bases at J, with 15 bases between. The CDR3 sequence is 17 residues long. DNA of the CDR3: TGTGCCAGCAGCTTGTTCGGGAGCGGTAGCTCCTACAATGAGCAGTTCTTC. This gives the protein CASSLFGSGSSYNEQFF.

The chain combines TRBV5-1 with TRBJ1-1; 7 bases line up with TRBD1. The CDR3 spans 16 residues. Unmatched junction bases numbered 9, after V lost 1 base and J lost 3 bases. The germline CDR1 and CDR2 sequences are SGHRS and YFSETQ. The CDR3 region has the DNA TGCGCCAGCAGCTTGTCTACAGGGGAAGGGGACACTGAAGCTTTCTTT. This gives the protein CASSLSTGEGDTEAFF.

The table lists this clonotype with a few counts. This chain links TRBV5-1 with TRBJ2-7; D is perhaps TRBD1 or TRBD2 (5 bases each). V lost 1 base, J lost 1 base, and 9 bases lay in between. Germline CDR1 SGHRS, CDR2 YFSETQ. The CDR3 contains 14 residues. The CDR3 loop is CASSLNGGSYEQYF. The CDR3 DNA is TGCGCCAGCAGCTTGAATGGGGGATCCTACGAGCAGTACTTC.

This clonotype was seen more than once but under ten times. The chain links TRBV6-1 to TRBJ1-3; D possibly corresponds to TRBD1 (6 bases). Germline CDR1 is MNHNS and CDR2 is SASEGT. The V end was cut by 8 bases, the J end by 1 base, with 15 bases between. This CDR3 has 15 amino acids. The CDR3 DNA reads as TGTGCCAGCGAGGAGACAGGTCGTTCTGGAAACACCATATATTTT. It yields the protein CASEETGRSGNTIYF.

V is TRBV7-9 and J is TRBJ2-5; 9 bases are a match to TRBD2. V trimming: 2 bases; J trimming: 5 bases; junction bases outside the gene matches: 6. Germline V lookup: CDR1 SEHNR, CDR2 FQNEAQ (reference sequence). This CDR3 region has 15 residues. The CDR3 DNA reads TGTGCCAGCAGCTTAACCGCGGGAGGGCGGGAGACCCAGTACTTC. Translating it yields CASSLTAGGRETQYF.

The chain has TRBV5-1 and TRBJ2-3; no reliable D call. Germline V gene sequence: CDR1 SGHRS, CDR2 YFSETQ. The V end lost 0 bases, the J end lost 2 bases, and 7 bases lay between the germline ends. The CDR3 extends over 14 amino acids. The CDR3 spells CASSLGVDTDTQYF. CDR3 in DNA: TGCGCCAGCAGCTTGGGGGTGGACACAGATACGCAGTATTTT.

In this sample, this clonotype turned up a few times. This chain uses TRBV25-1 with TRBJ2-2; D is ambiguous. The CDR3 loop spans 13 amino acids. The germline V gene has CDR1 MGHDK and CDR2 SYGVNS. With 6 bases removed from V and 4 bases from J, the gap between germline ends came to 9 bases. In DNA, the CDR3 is TGTGCCAGCAGGATTGGGGTCACCGGGGAGCTGTTTTTT. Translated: CASRIGVTGELFF.

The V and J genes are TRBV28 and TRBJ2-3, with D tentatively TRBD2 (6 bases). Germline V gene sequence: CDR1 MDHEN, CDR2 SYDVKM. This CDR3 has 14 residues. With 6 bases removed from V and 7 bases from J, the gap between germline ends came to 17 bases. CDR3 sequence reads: CASRRDGLTYTQYF. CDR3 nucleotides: TGTGCCAGCAGGCGGGACGGACTCACGTATACGCAGTATTTT.